A selection of T cell receptor beta chains follows, all from one sample in a study of CD8+ T cells in alopecia areata. Sequenced by immunoSEQ multiplex PCR; TCRdb stores in-frame clones only, minus some. The table records 110,000 or so clones, approximately 55% of them present only once. Sequencing was performed on CD4+ T cells sorted from blood, taken at week 24, from a patient treated with tofacitinib. Source of these receptors: a human donor with alopecia areata. Each CDR3 is given with its conserved first and last residue. A D gene is named only where the DNA matches it firmly. Size values are once, few and many counts, or a class for expanded clones, and some rows have none.

j_call d_call clone_size v_call cdr3_aa cdr3_nt
TRBJ2-3 NA NA TRBV7-6 CASSPRAVTSTDTQYF TGTGCCAGCAGTCCTAGGGCCGTTACCAGCACAGATACGCAGTATTTT
TRBJ1-4 NA NA TRBV18 CASSPRSGNANEKLFF TGTGCCAGCTCACCACGGTCGGGGAACGCTAATGAAAAACTGTTTTTT
TRBJ1-2 TRBD1 NA TRBV5-6 CASSFGQANYGYTF TGTGCCAGCAGCTTCGGACAGGCTAACTATGGCTACACCTTC
TRBJ2-1 TRBD1 NA TRBV4-2 CASSQGQGAGNEQFF TGTGCCAGCAGCCAAGGACAGGGGGCGGGTAATGAGCAGTTCTTC
TRBJ1-4 NA NA TRBV18 CASSPPGQKLFF TGTGCCAGCTCACCACCGGGGCAAAAACTGTTTTTT
TRBJ2-5 NA NA TRBV2 CASSAGGEETQYF TGTGCCAGCAGTGCTGGCGGGGAAGAGACCCAGTACTTC
TRBJ2-3 NA once TRBV5-1 CASSLEHTDTQYF TGCGCCAGCAGCTTGGAACACACAGATACGCAGTATTTT
TRBJ2-1 NA few TRBV29-1 CSVMLGRREQFF TGCAGCGTTATGTTAGGGCGGCGTGAGCAGTTCTTC
TRBJ2-1 TRBD2 NA TRBV4-1 CASSTPGTSGYNEQFF TGCGCCAGCAGCACACCTGGGACTAGCGGGTACAATGAGCAGTTCTTC
TRBJ2-5 NA NA TRBV10-3 CAISAAAGSQYF TGTGCCATCAGTGCTGCGGCCGGGTCACAGTACTTC
TRBJ2-6 NA NA TRBV2 CASSVNSGANVLTF TGTGCCAGCAGTGTCAATTCTGGGGCCAACGTCCTGACTTTC